Below, 12 T cell receptor beta chains from the same sample are listed, as sequenced in a study of blood T cells in healthy people across ages (dated by TCRdb to the mid-2010s). Library preparation was by 5' RACE. TCRdb records Illumina HiSeq 2500 as the sequencer. The second PCR ran for about 6 to 12 cycles and used a J-beta primer mix along with a sample-barcoded 5' primer. TCRdb redid the processing of the public reads, applying fastp at Q25 and MiXCR, and retained in-frame beta chains. Merged by CDR3 protein, the rows form single entries marked with the most common genes and DNA. This sample is represented by some 890,000 distinct CDR3 sequences; 25% to 35% of them were singletons. In total, the top ten clones hold around 9.6% of the sample. These data also formed part of another study, on T cells of mothers and their children.

Sequencing was performed on blood. All receptors come from a woman aged 40-49 years in good health.

This clonotype was seen repeatedly, ten times or more. The chain couples TRBV7-8 to TRBJ2-4, with 8 bases aligning to TRBD1. The germline V gene has CDR1 SGHVS and CDR2 FQNEAQ. V lost 3 bases to trimming and J lost 3 bases; unmatched junction nucleotides: 4. There are 15 residues in the CDR3. CDR3 region: CASSFDRGGKNIQYF. The CDR3, as DNA: TGTGCCAGCAGCTTTGACAGGGGCGGCAAAAACATTCAGTACTTC.

In this sample, this clonotype turned up a few times. This sequence joins TRBV3-1 and TRBJ1-2; D is undetermined. The germline CDR1 and CDR2 sequences are LGHDT and YNNKEL (reference sequence). The V end was cut by 0 bases, the J end by 8 bases, with 16 bases between. There are 15 residues in the CDR3. The CDR3 region has the DNA TGTGCCAGCAGCCAAGATCCTATAGGACTGAGAGGCTACACCTTC. It yields the protein CASSQDPIGLRGYTF.

This clonotype was counted a few times. The CDR3 nucleotides read TGCGCCAGCAGCCAAGAGTGGGGCAACAGGGCCGGGGAGCTGTTTTTT. Translated: CASSQEWGNRAGELFF. The V call is TRBV4-1, the J call TRBJ2-2, with TRBD1 as a possible D gene (6 bases). The CDR3 is 16 residues long. The V end lost 0 bases, the J end lost 6 bases, and 14 bases lay between the germline ends. The germline gives CDR1 MGHRA, CDR2 YSYEKL.

The genes are TRBV13 and TRBJ2-1, with 15 bases fitting TRBD2. The ends lost 3 bases at V and 10 bases at J; junction bases unmatched: 7. CDR1 is PRHDT, CDR2 FYEKMQ, per germline (reference sequence). The CDR3 spans 16 residues. The DNA for the CDR3 is TGTGCCAGCAGCTTTAAAGGGACTAGCGGGGGGCCAGAGCAGTTCTTC. This translates into CASSFKGTSGGPEQFF.

The DNA of the CDR3 is TGTGCCAGCACGAAGGCGAGTAGCACTGAAGCTTTCTTT. Its translation is CASTKASSTEAFF. The rearrangement joins TRBV2 to TRBJ1-1, with D uncertain. V was clipped by 7 bases and J by 4 bases, with 13 bases between them. CDR1 SNHLY and CDR2 FYNNEI come from the germline V gene. CDR3 length: 13 amino acids.

This clonotype has ten or more counts. V is TRBV7-8 and J is TRBJ2-6; D unresolved. Looked up from germline, CDR1 is SGHVS and CDR2 is FQNEAQ. CDR3 length: 13 amino acids. V was clipped by 8 bases and J by 2 bases, with 7 bases between them. The CDR3 DNA follows: TGTGCCAGCGGGTTTACTGGGGCCAACGTCCTGACTTTC. Its protein product is CASGFTGANVLTF. Combining the CDR3 with reference TRBV7-8 and TRBJ2-6 gives the whole variable domain GAGVSQSPRYKVAKRGQDVALRCDPISGHVSLFWYQQALGQGPEFLTYFQNEAQLDKSGLPSDRFFAERPEGSVSTLKIQRTQQEDSAVYLCASGFTGANVLTFGAGSRLTVL.

This clonotype was counted only a few times. The chain links TRBV7-2 to TRBJ1-5; D is ambiguous. This CDR3 is 15 amino acids long. Germline V lookup: CDR1 SGHTA, CDR2 FQGNSA. Trimming removed 1 base at V and 6 bases at J, with 13 bases between. CDR3 in amino acids: CASSLGPGITQPQHF. Written as DNA, the CDR3 is TGTGCCAGCAGCTTAGGCCCGGGAATCACTCAGCCCCAGCATTTT.

This clonotype was seen a few times. A much larger clonotype is one base distant, so this may be a read error. The V call is TRBV20-1, the J call TRBJ2-5; 7 bases are shared with TRBD1. The better agreement between TRBJ2-7 and the DNA end casts doubt on the J call. The CDR3 spans 14 residues. Germline V lookup: CDR1 DFQATT, CDR2 SNEGSKA (reference sequence). CDR3 loop: CSARGAGGTYEQYF. CDR3 DNA: TGCAGTGCTAGAGGGGCAGGGGGTACCTACGAGCAGTACTTC.

The chain has TRBV6-5 and TRBJ2-3; TRBD2 is a possible D gene (5 bases). The V end was cut by 2 bases, the J end by 0 bases, with 12 bases between. Germline V gene lookup returns CDR1 MNHEY and CDR2 SVGAGI. The CDR3 runs 16 residues. The DNA for the CDR3 is TGTGCCAGCAGTTACGAATCTAGCAGTAGCACAGATACGCAGTATTTT. Translation gives CASSYESSSSTDTQYF.

Note on this clonotype: The junction departs from germline at one end; a sequencing error may be responsible. The J gene is TRBJ1-2, the V gene TRBV7-8; D not resolved. Germline V gene lookup returns CDR1 SGHVS and CDR2 FQNEAQ. The CDR3 is made up of 13 amino acids. CDR3 loop: CTSSLDSNYGYTF. CDR3 sequence (DNA): TGTACCAGCAGCTTAGATTCTAACTATGGCTACACCTTC.

This clonotype was observed a handful of times. V and J are TRBV28 and TRBJ1-1, with TRBD1 matching over 7 bases. This CDR3 spans 16 amino acids. V was pared by 3 bases and J by 4 bases, with 11 bases of the junction left unmatched. Germline CDR1 MDHEN, CDR2 SYDVKM. The CDR3 loop is CASSFRRRDRLTEAFF. In nucleotides, the CDR3 is TGTGCCAGCAGTTTTAGGAGACGGGACAGACTCACTGAAGCTTTCTTT. Drawing the rest from reference TRBV28 and TRBJ1-1, the complete variable domain is DVKVTQSSRYLVKRTGEKVFLECVQDMDHENMFWYRQDPGLGLRLIYFSYDVKMKEKGDIPEGYSVSREKKERFSLILESASTNQTSMYLCASSFRRRDRLTEAFFGQGTRLTVV.

There are a few counts of this clonotype. V is TRBV14 and J is TRBJ2-7, with a weak D call TRBD2 (5 bases). Germline CDR1 reads SGHDN; CDR2 reads FVKESK. V lost 2 bases, J lost 2 bases, and 16 bases lay in between. This CDR3 comprises 16 residues. CDR3 DNA: TGTGCCAGCAGCCAACTTATCCCGGGGATCCCCTACGAGCAGTACTTC. Residues: CASSQLIPGIPYEQYF.